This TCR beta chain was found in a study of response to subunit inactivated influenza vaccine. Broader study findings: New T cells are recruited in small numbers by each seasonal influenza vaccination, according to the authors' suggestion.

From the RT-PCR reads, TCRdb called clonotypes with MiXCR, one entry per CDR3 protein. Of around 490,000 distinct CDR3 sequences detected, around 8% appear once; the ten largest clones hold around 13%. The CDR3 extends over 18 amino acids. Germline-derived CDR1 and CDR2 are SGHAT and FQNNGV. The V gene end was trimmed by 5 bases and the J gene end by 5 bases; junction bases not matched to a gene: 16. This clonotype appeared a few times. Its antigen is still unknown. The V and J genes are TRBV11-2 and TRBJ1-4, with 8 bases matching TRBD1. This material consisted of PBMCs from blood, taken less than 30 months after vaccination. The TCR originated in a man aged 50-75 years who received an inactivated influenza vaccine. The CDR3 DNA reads TGTGCCAGCAGCCACGACAGGGGAAGTGTGGGGAAAAATGAAAAACTGTTTTTT. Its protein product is CASSHDRGSVGKNEKLFF.